A selection of T cell receptor beta chains follows, all from one sample in a study of regulatory T cells in long-lasting Graves disease. TCRdb itself ran the multiplex PCR reads through MiXCR, one entry per CDR3 protein. The table lists 350,000 to 400,000 distinct CDR3 sequences, roughly 16% of them singletons. The data were also submitted as part of a second study, on T cells in Graves' hyperthyroidism and ophthalmopathy.

The material was peripheral blood mononuclear cells (PBMCs), obtained at new diagnosis, from a patient treated with antithyroid drugs. These receptors originate from a woman aged 18 to 35 with Graves disease. Both conserved end residues are part of each CDR3. A D gene is named only where the DNA matches it firmly. A row's size may be missing; if present it is once, few, many or a size class.

TRBV9	TRBJ2-5	-	few	TGTGCCAGCAGCGCCCCCCGAGAGACCCAGTACTTC	CASSAPRETQYF
TRBV29-1	TRBJ2-6	-	few	TGCAGCGTTTGGGACGGGAGCTCTGGGGCCAACGTCCTGACTTTC	CSVWDGSSGANVLTF
TRBV10-3	TRBJ2-5	-	-	TGTGCCATCAGTGAGTCAGGACAGACCCAAGAGACCCAGTACTTC	CAISESGQTQETQYF
TRBV13	TRBJ1-2	-	few	TGTGCCAGCAGCTTAGGGGCCACCCAAAGGAACTATGGCTACACCTTC	CASSLGATQRNYGYTF
TRBV27	TRBJ2-1	-	many	TGTGCCAGCAGTTTTACAGGGAAGAATGAGCAGTTCTTC	CASSFTGKNEQFF
TRBV5-8	TRBJ2-3	TRBD1	many	TGTGCCAGCAGCTTGGGCGTGGGGACAGTAGATACGCAGTATTTT	CASSLGVGTVDTQYF
TRBV2	TRBJ2-2	-	many	TGTGCCAGTATTCCCGGGACCTGGGACACCGGGGAGCTGTTTTTT	CASIPGTWDTGELFF
TRBV7-6	TRBJ2-2	-	-	TGTGCCAGCAGCCTCGGGACTCCCGGGGCCGGGGAGCTGTTTTTT	CASSLGTPGAGELFF
TRBV11-2	TRBJ2-3	TRBD1	-	TGTGCCAGCAGCCCCCGGGACCAGGGGGCAGATACGCAGTATTTT	CASSPRDQGADTQYF
TRBV19	TRBJ1-1	TRBD1	many	TGTGCCAGTAGTCCCCCGACAGGGGTGAACACTGAAGCTTTCTTT	CASSPPTGVNTEAFF
TRBV20-1	TRBJ1-4	-	few	TGCAGTGCTACTCGAGGGGCAGGGGAAAAACTGTTTTTT	CSATRGAGEKLFF
TRBV10-3	TRBJ2-7	TRBD1	few	TGTGCCGCCGGGACAGGTGCCTACGAGCAGTACTTC	CAAGTGAYEQYF
TRBV24-1	TRBJ2-1	TRBD1	-	TGTGCCACCAGTGATCGGACAGGGGGCTCGTTGAATGAGCAGTTCTTC	CATSDRTGGSLNEQFF
TRBV3-1	TRBJ1-6	-	few	TGTGCCAGCAGCCACGGGGGTTGGGAAGCAGTTGGAGGTTCACCCCTCCACTTT	CASSHGGWEAVGGSPLHF
TRBV5-6	TRBJ1-2	-	-	TGTGCCAGCAGCTTGGGATTCAGGGGCGGCCTCAATGTGGGCTACACCTTC	CASSLGFRGGLNVGYTF
TRBV3-1	TRBJ2-7	-	-	TGTGCCAGCAGCCAAGAGCTCCGGGAGACGAGAGAGCAGTACTTC	CASSQELRETREQYF
TRBV7-2	TRBJ2-7	-	many	TGTGCCAGCAGCTCCCCACCAAACTACGAGCAGTACTTC	CASSSPPNYEQYF
TRBV20-1	TRBJ2-5	TRBD1	many	TGCAGTGCTTCAGACAGGGGGGAGACCCAGTACTTC	CSASDRGETQYF
TRBV11-2	TRBJ2-7	-	many	TGTGCCAGCAGCTTAGATGGCAAGCGGGACACCTACGAGCAGTACTTC	CASSLDGKRDTYEQYF
TRBV28	TRBJ2-1	-	many	TGTGCCAGCAGTCCCCCTGTTAGCTCCTACAATGAGCAGTTCTTC	CASSPPVSSYNEQFF
TRBV18	TRBJ2-7	-	-	TGTGTCAGCTCCCTGCTAGACAGACCCTACGAGCAGTACTTC	CVSSLLDRPYEQYF
TRBV28	TRBJ2-3	TRBD2	many	TGTGCCAGCAGCCTCCCGGGACTAGAGACAGATACGCAGTATTTT	CASSLPGLETDTQYF
TRBV7-9	TRBJ1-3	-	-	TGTGCCAGCAGTCCCCCGCCAACGGGGGGCTCTGGAAACACCATATATTTT	CASSPPPTGGSGNTIYF
TRBV30	TRBJ1-2	-	many	TGTGCCTGGAGTCGGACGAACTATGGCTACACCTTC	CAWSRTNYGYTF
TRBV27	TRBJ2-3	-	many	TGTGCCAGCAATCAACAGGGTGTTGCCACAGATACGCAGTATTTT	CASNQQGVATDTQYF